Listed below are T cell receptor beta chains from one sample, sequenced in a study of cytomegalovirus exposure and HLA in healthy donors. Profiling relied on immunoSEQ multiplex PCR, and the TCRdb table lists in-frame clones only, not all of them. The data contain fewer than 250,000 clones, 60% to 80% of them singletons. The material sequenced was PBMCs. The origin of the receptors is a male donor in good health and CMV-seronegative. The CDR3 runs from the conserved cysteine through the conserved F or W. The order of the fields is CDR3 protein, CDR3 DNA, V gene, D gene, clone size, J gene. A D gene is named only where the DNA matches it firmly. Size values are once, few and many counts, or a class for expanded clones, and some rows have none.

cdr3_aa: CASSPPPPGLAVYNEQFF; cdr3_nt: TGTGCCAGCTCACCTCCACCCCCGGGACTAGCGGTCTACAATGAGCAGTTCTTC; v_call: TRBV18; d_call: TRBD2; clone_size: once; j_call: TRBJ2-1
cdr3_aa: CASSLGGGRGDGYTF; cdr3_nt: TGTGCCAGCAGCTTAGGTGGGGGCAGGGGAGATGGCTACACCTTC; v_call: TRBV11-2; d_call: -; clone_size: -; j_call: TRBJ1-2
cdr3_aa: CASSLSESYEQYF; cdr3_nt: TGTGCCAGCAGTTTATCGGAGAGCTACGAGCAGTACTTC; v_call: TRBV27; d_call: -; clone_size: -; j_call: TRBJ2-7
cdr3_aa: CASSASYNEQFF; cdr3_nt: TGCGCCAGCAGCGCTAGCTACAATGAGCAGTTCTTC; v_call: TRBV5-1; d_call: -; clone_size: -; j_call: TRBJ2-1
cdr3_aa: CASSQGGSGYTGELFF; cdr3_nt: TGTGCCAGCAGCCAAGGCGGGAGCGGGTACACCGGGGAGCTGTTTTTT; v_call: TRBV4-2; d_call: TRBD2; clone_size: once; j_call: TRBJ2-2
cdr3_aa: CASSLGPGDEQYF; cdr3_nt: TGTGCCAGCAGCTTAGGTCCAGGGGACGAGCAGTACTTC; v_call: TRBV11-3; d_call: -; clone_size: -; j_call: TRBJ2-7
cdr3_aa: CASSTRTGQYEKLFF; cdr3_nt: TGTGCCAGTAGTACCCGGACAGGGCAGTATGAAAAACTGTTTTTT; v_call: TRBV19; d_call: TRBD1; clone_size: -; j_call: TRBJ1-4
cdr3_aa: CASSLGGRPGNEQFF; cdr3_nt: TGTGCCAGCAGTTTAGGCGGGAGGCCAGGGAATGAGCAGTTCTTC; v_call: TRBV28; d_call: TRBD2; clone_size: few; j_call: TRBJ2-1
cdr3_aa: CASGLREGLGPSTDTQYF; cdr3_nt: TGTGCCAGCGGATTGCGGGAGGGCTTGGGTCCTAGCACAGATACGCAGTATTTT; v_call: TRBV2; d_call: TRBD2; clone_size: -; j_call: TRBJ2-3
cdr3_aa: CASASAGDLGYEQYF; cdr3_nt: TGTGCCAGTGCGAGTGCGGGGGACTTAGGATACGAGCAGTACTTC; v_call: TRBV7-2; d_call: TRBD2; clone_size: few; j_call: TRBJ2-7
cdr3_aa: CASSLERGGQYF; cdr3_nt: TGTGCCAGCAGCTTGGAAAGGGGGGGCCAGTACTTC; v_call: TRBV5-5; d_call: -; clone_size: -; j_call: TRBJ2-5
cdr3_aa: CASSYGMNTEAFF; cdr3_nt: TGTGCCAGCAGCTACGGTATGAACACTGAAGCTTTCTTT; v_call: TRBV27; d_call: -; clone_size: -; j_call: TRBJ1-1
cdr3_aa: CASSLETGTGELFF; cdr3_nt: TGCGCCAGCAGCTTGGAGACAGGGACCGGGGAGCTGTTTTTT; v_call: TRBV5-1; d_call: TRBD1; clone_size: -; j_call: TRBJ2-2
cdr3_aa: CASSPRRSGSTDTQYF; cdr3_nt: TGTGCCAGCAGCCCTCGAAGGAGCGGTAGCACAGATACGCAGTATTTT; v_call: TRBV7-9; d_call: -; clone_size: -; j_call: TRBJ2-3
cdr3_aa: CASSQEGGAGQETQYF; cdr3_nt: TGCGCCAGCAGCCAAGAAGGAGGGGCAGGACAAGAGACCCAGTACTTC; v_call: TRBV4-3; d_call: -; clone_size: -; j_call: TRBJ2-5
cdr3_aa: CASIRTGVPEAFF; cdr3_nt: TGTGCCAGCATCCGTACAGGGGTCCCTGAAGCTTTCTTT; v_call: TRBV27; d_call: TRBD1; clone_size: -; j_call: TRBJ1-1
cdr3_aa: CASSERGSGTYEQYF; cdr3_nt: TGTGCCAGCAGCGAAAGGGGGAGTGGGACCTACGAGCAGTACTTC; v_call: TRBV7-9; d_call: -; clone_size: -; j_call: TRBJ2-7
cdr3_aa: CASSQTGDQPQHF; cdr3_nt: TGCGCCAGCAGCCAGACAGGGGATCAGCCCCAGCATTTT; v_call: TRBV4-1; d_call: TRBD1; clone_size: -; j_call: TRBJ1-5
cdr3_aa: CASSQDSDTQYF; cdr3_nt: TGTGCCAGCAGCCAGGACTCAGATACGCAGTATTTT; v_call: TRBV11-3; d_call: -; clone_size: -; j_call: TRBJ2-3
cdr3_aa: CASSPKEDSGANVLTF; cdr3_nt: TGTGCCAGCAGCCCTAAAGAAGACTCTGGGGCCAACGTCCTGACTTTC; v_call: TRBV7-6; d_call: -; clone_size: few; j_call: TRBJ2-6
cdr3_aa: CASSGPLGTDTQYF; cdr3_nt: TGTGCCAGCAGCGGCCCGCTTGGCACAGATACGCAGTATTTT; v_call: TRBV4-2; d_call: -; clone_size: -; j_call: TRBJ2-3
cdr3_aa: CASKRAGVGYTF; cdr3_nt: TGTGCCAGCAAAAGGGCAGGGGTTGGCTACACCTTC; v_call: TRBV28; d_call: -; clone_size: -; j_call: TRBJ1-2
cdr3_aa: CASSYSGQGSNQPQHF; cdr3_nt: TGTGCCAGCAGTTACTCCGGACAGGGTAGCAATCAGCCCCAGCATTTT; v_call: TRBV6-6; d_call: TRBD1; clone_size: -; j_call: TRBJ1-5
cdr3_aa: CAWGTSGRANEQFF; cdr3_nt: TGTGCCTGGGGGACTAGCGGGAGAGCGAATGAGCAGTTCTTC; v_call: TRBV30; d_call: TRBD2; clone_size: -; j_call: TRBJ2-1
cdr3_aa: CASSRAVRESNQPQHF; cdr3_nt: TGTGCCAGCAGCCGCGCAGTGAGGGAGAGCAATCAGCCCCAGCATTTT; v_call: TRBV7-6; d_call: -; clone_size: -; j_call: TRBJ1-5
cdr3_aa: CALGSSGANGHTQYF; cdr3_nt: TGTGCCCTCGGGAGTAGCGGGGCTAACGGGCATACGCAGTATTTT; v_call: TRBV10-3; d_call: TRBD2; clone_size: -; j_call: TRBJ2-3
cdr3_aa: CASSYGTGNYGYTF; cdr3_nt: TGTGCCAGCTCTTACGGAACAGGGAACTATGGCTACACCTTC; v_call: TRBV2; d_call: -; clone_size: -; j_call: TRBJ1-2
cdr3_aa: CASSPNVGTSRGWETQYF; cdr3_nt: TGTGCCAGCAGCCCAAACGTTGGGACTAGCAGGGGGTGGGAGACCCAGTACTTC; v_call: TRBV4-2; d_call: TRBD2; clone_size: -; j_call: TRBJ2-5
cdr3_aa: CASSFGTDPYEQYF; cdr3_nt: TGTGCCAGCAGCTTCGGGACAGATCCATACGAGCAGTACTTC; v_call: TRBV7-2; d_call: TRBD1; clone_size: -; j_call: TRBJ2-7
cdr3_aa: CASHQGEYDYTF; cdr3_nt: TGTGCCAGCCACCAGGGGGAGTATGACTACACCTTC; v_call: TRBV5-6; d_call: TRBD1; clone_size: -; j_call: TRBJ1-2
cdr3_aa: CASSIDSLAGGDTQYF; cdr3_nt: TGTGCCAGTAGTATAGACTCTCTAGCGGGGGGAGATACGCAGTATTTT; v_call: TRBV19; d_call: TRBD2; clone_size: -; j_call: TRBJ2-3
cdr3_aa: CASSLTANTGELFF; cdr3_nt: TGCGCCAGCAGCTTGACAGCGAACACCGGGGAGCTGTTTTTT; v_call: TRBV5-1; d_call: -; clone_size: -; j_call: TRBJ2-2
cdr3_aa: CASSSSSDNEQFF; cdr3_nt: TGTGCCAGCAGCTCGTCTAGCGACAATGAGCAGTTCTTC; v_call: TRBV5-4; d_call: -; clone_size: few; j_call: TRBJ2-1
cdr3_aa: CASSLAGGGIDEQYF; cdr3_nt: TGTGCCAGCAGCTTAGCAGGGGGCGGAATCGACGAGCAGTACTTC; v_call: TRBV11-2; d_call: TRBD1; clone_size: -; j_call: TRBJ2-7
cdr3_aa: CAWCFQNTGELFF; cdr3_nt: TGTGCCTGGTGTTTTCAGAACACCGGGGAGCTGTTTTTT; v_call: TRBV30; d_call: -; clone_size: -; j_call: TRBJ2-2
cdr3_aa: CASRQGAPAKNIQYF; cdr3_nt: TGTGCCAGCAGGCAGGGGGCGCCGGCCAAAAACATTCAGTACTTC; v_call: TRBV6-5; d_call: TRBD1; clone_size: -; j_call: TRBJ2-4
cdr3_aa: CASSLIGRNSYEQYF; cdr3_nt: TGTGCCAGCAGCTTAATCGGCAGGAACTCCTACGAGCAGTACTTC; v_call: TRBV7-8; d_call: -; clone_size: -; j_call: TRBJ2-7
cdr3_aa: CASSLPEPGGANYGYTF; cdr3_nt: TGTGCCAGCAGTCTCCCCGAGCCAGGGGGAGCTAACTATGGCTACACCTTC; v_call: TRBV5-4; d_call: TRBD1; clone_size: -; j_call: TRBJ1-2
cdr3_aa: CASSIRGESETQYF; cdr3_nt: TGTGCCAGTAGTATCCGGGGGGAGTCAGAGACCCAGTACTTC; v_call: TRBV19; d_call: TRBD2; clone_size: -; j_call: TRBJ2-5
cdr3_aa: CASQTRREGEKLFF; cdr3_nt: TGTGCCAGCCAAACCCGCAGGGAGGGGGAAAAACTGTTTTTT; v_call: TRBV27; d_call: -; clone_size: -; j_call: TRBJ1-4
cdr3_aa: CASGTGHWYNSPLHF; cdr3_nt: TGTGCCAGCGGAACAGGCCACTGGTATAATTCACCCCTCCACTTT; v_call: TRBV11-2; d_call: -; clone_size: -; j_call: TRBJ1-6
cdr3_aa: CASSQGADRVTYEQYF; cdr3_nt: TGCGCCAGCAGCCAAGGCGCGGACAGGGTAACCTACGAGCAGTACTTC; v_call: TRBV4-1; d_call: TRBD1; clone_size: -; j_call: TRBJ2-7
cdr3_aa: CASSPRPGEKQFF; cdr3_nt: TGTGCCAGCTCACCGAGGCCGGGGGAGAAGCAGTTCTTC; v_call: TRBV18; d_call: -; clone_size: -; j_call: TRBJ2-1
cdr3_aa: CASSKTGSYGYTF; cdr3_nt: TGTGCCAGCAGCAAGACAGGGTCCTATGGCTACACCTTC; v_call: TRBV25-1; d_call: TRBD1; clone_size: -; j_call: TRBJ1-2
cdr3_aa: CASSRDRETDEQYF; cdr3_nt: TGTGCCAGTAGTAGGGACAGGGAGACCGACGAGCAGTACTTC; v_call: TRBV19; d_call: TRBD1; clone_size: -; j_call: TRBJ2-7
cdr3_aa: CASRLGVNEKLFF; cdr3_nt: TGTGCCAGCAGATTAGGGGTTAATGAAAAACTGTTTTTT; v_call: TRBV6-1; d_call: -; clone_size: once; j_call: TRBJ1-4
cdr3_aa: CASSTPGGLSSYEQYF; cdr3_nt: TGTGCCAGCAGTACCCCAGGGGGCCTGAGCTCCTACGAGCAGTACTTC; v_call: TRBV28; d_call: TRBD1; clone_size: -; j_call: TRBJ2-7
cdr3_aa: CASSLDPGDQPQHF; cdr3_nt: TGCGCCAGCAGCTTGGATCCAGGGGATCAGCCCCAGCATTTT; v_call: TRBV5-1; d_call: -; clone_size: -; j_call: TRBJ1-5
cdr3_aa: CASSQWGESKYNEQFF; cdr3_nt: TGCGCCAGCAGCCAGTGGGGGGAGAGTAAATACAATGAGCAGTTCTTC; v_call: TRBV4-3; d_call: -; clone_size: -; j_call: TRBJ2-1